This section outlines one T cell receptor beta chain sequence together with its context. The sample belongs to a study of T cells after yellow fever vaccination. The CDR3 is 14 amino acids. V was clipped by 0 bases and J by 11 bases, with 16 bases between them. In germline, CDR1 is MNHEY, CDR2 SMNVEV (reference sequence). Template-switching 5'RACE yielded the TCR cDNA; a universal primer site and UMIs were added in the process. TCRdb used MiXCR to reprocess the 5' RACE reads, holding one entry per CDR3 protein. The data contain roughly 300,000 distinct CDR3 sequences, around 7.3% of them singletons. The sequence was obtained from a man between 18 and 35 years old who received the YFV17D yellow fever vaccine. The chain employs TRBV27 and TRBJ1-1; D possibly corresponds to TRBD1 (5 bases). The source material was PBMCs, sampled approximately 47 days after the first yellow fever vaccination. The CDR3 reads CASSLSGERYPAFF. The CDR3 region has the DNA TGTGCCAGCAGTTTATCGGGGGAAAGGTATCCGGCTTTCTTT.